This T cell receptor (beta chain) was obtained from a study of cytomegalovirus exposure and HLA in healthy donors. Across the study: A subsequent analysis stated that the 120 validation repertoires were run on the same platform as the roughly 700 first-cohort repertoires. General study findings and limits: Cytomegalovirus-associated status was assigned to approximately 160 TCR beta chains. In vitro data verified three CMV-associated chains as specific for CMV antigens.

Trimming took 5 bases from V and 9 from J, leaving 26 bases between them. The CDR3 sequence is 17 residues long. Germline V gene lookup returns CDR1 SGHVS and CDR2 FQNEAQ. TCRdb keeps only in-frame clones here, not all; method: immunoSEQ multiplex PCR. Of about 120,000 clones in the sample, 85% to 90% were seen once. Remarks on this clone: The antigen remains unidentified.

The TCR was taken from a young woman in good health and CMV-seronegative. This chain connects TRBV7-8 to TRBJ2-1, with D possibly being TRBD2 (6 bases). The sample was PBMCs. CDR3 sequence: CASSPRRKTREGVEQFF. CDR3 in DNA: TGTGCCAGCAGCCCCCGTAGAAAAACGCGGGAAGGGGTTGAGCAGTTCTTC.